The 32 T cell receptor beta chains below all came from one sample that was sequenced in a study of T cell responses to AZD1222 COVID-19 vaccine. Only in-frame clones appear in the TCRdb table, and some are missing; sequencing was by immunoSEQ multiplex PCR. The sample has 130,000 to 150,000 clones; around 88% are singletons. The source was peripheral blood, collected on day 0 of AZD1222 vaccination. The receptors shown here come from an adult in good health.

The genes are TRBV7-8 and TRBJ1-2, with D possibly matching TRBD1 (6 bases). CDR1 is SGHVS, CDR2 FQNEAQ, per germline. The V gene lost 5 bases and the J gene lost 3 bases, with 16 bases spanning the gap. The CDR3 spans 15 residues. The CDR3, as DNA: TGTGCCAGCAGCACTCGACAGGCCCCTGACTATGGCTACACCTTC. Amino acids: CASSTRQAPDYGYTF.

This chain links TRBV6-5 with TRBJ2-7, with D possibly TRBD2 on 5 matching bases. The CDR3 length is 15 residues. CDR1 is MNHEY, CDR2 SVGAGI, per germline. V dropped 5 bases and J dropped 7 bases, with 21 bases sitting between them. CDR3 loop: CASSPLMVSSGEQYF. Here the CDR3 DNA reads TGTGCCAGCAGTCCTCTGATGGTGAGCTCGGGAGAGCAGTACTTC.

CDR3 loop: CATSDTSGGSNQPQHF. Here the CDR3 DNA reads TGTGCCACCAGTGACACCTCCGGGGGGTCCAATCAGCCCCAGCATTTT. The chain recombines TRBV24-1 with TRBJ1-5, with a tentative D call TRBD1 (5 bases). CDR3 length: 16 residues. Germline CDR1 is KGHDR and CDR2 is SFDVKD. Trimming cost V 4 bases and J 3 bases, with 15 bases left between them.

The table lists this clone with a count of one. The V call is TRBV12-5, the J call TRBJ2-3; the match to TRBD1 covers 8 bases. V shed 9 bases, J shed 3 bases, and the junction held 5 bases outside the gene matches. This CDR3 contains 13 residues. The germline V gene encodes CDR1 LGHNT and CDR2 FRNRAP. The CDR3 DNA reads as TGTGCTAGCGGGACAGGAGAAACAGATACGCAGTATTTT. Residues: CASGTGETDTQYF.

CDR3 protein: CASSQGGGSPLHF. As DNA, the CDR3 is TGTGCCAGCAGCCAAGGAGGCGGCTCACCCCTCCACTTT. This chain uses TRBV3-1 (or the pseudogene TRBV3-2) with TRBJ1-6; no reliable D call. This CDR3 region has 13 residues. Germline values: CDR1 LGHDT, CDR2 YNNKEL (reference sequence). The V end was cut by 1 base, the J end by 10 bases, with 8 bases between.

This chain connects TRBV18 to TRBJ1-1; tentative D call: TRBD1 (5 bases). This CDR3 is 14 amino acids long. Germline V gene sequence: CDR1 KGHSH, CDR2 LQKENI. The V end was cut by 3 bases, the J end by 6 bases, with 14 bases between. CDR3 amino acids: CASSPAQGIAEAFF. The CDR3 DNA reads as TGTGCCAGCTCACCGGCTCAGGGTATTGCTGAAGCTTTCTTT.

This chain links TRBV4-1 with TRBJ2-1; D is perhaps TRBD2 (5 bases). V lost 1 base, J lost 0 bases, and 13 bases lay in between. The CDR3 has 17 amino acids. Germline V gene lookup returns CDR1 MGHRA and CDR2 YSYEKL. In nucleotides, the CDR3 is TGCGCCAGCAGCCAAGGCCCCCAGGACTCCTCCTACAATGAGCAGTTCTTC. Its translation: CASSQGPQDSSYNEQFF.

The chain links TRBV6-2 or TRBV6-3 to TRBJ2-2; 9 bases fit TRBD2. Germline CDR1 reads MNHEY; CDR2 reads SVGEGT. The V gene end was trimmed by 8 bases and the J gene end by 5 bases; junction bases not matched to a gene: 9. The CDR3 runs to 15 residues. CDR3: CASRPASGVTGELFF. The CDR3 nucleotides are TGTGCCAGCCGCCCCGCTAGCGGGGTTACCGGGGAGCTGTTTTTT.

The chain links TRBV5-5 to TRBJ2-3; D is possibly TRBD1 or TRBD2 (5 bases each). Germline-derived CDR1 and CDR2 are SGHKS and YYEKEE (reference sequence). This CDR3 is built from 15 residues. With 4 bases removed from V and 2 bases from J, the gap between germline ends came to 14 bases. CDR3 coding DNA: TGTGCCAGCAGCCCCGGGACCTCAGCCACAGATACGCAGTATTTT. Its translation is CASSPGTSATDTQYF.

J is TRBJ2-7 and V is TRBV21-1; the DNA was not compared with TRBD1, the D call given in the table. TRBV21-1 is a pseudogene. This CDR3 spans 17 amino acids. CDR3 sequence reads: CASSMGFPGRGSYEQYF. The CDR3, as DNA: TGTGCCAGCAGCATGGGGTTCCCTGGAAGGGGCTCCTACGAGCAGTACTTC.

The CDR3 nucleotides are TGTGCCAGCAGCTTCGGAGGGGCCAGCTCCTATAATTCACCCCTCCACTTT. This gives the protein CASSFGGASSYNSPLHF. The chain couples TRBV28 to TRBJ1-6, with a possible D match to TRBD1 (5 bases). There are 17 residues in the CDR3. Germline V gene sequence: CDR1 MDHEN, CDR2 SYDVKM. V was shortened by 6 bases and J by 0 bases, with 15 bases between the two germline ends.

V usage is TRBV6-2 or TRBV6-3 and J usage is TRBJ2-1, with TRBD1 identical over 9 bases. J lost 5 bases, V lost 6 bases, and 14 bases had no gene match. The CDR3 is made up of 17 amino acids. Germline V gives CDR1 MNHEY, CDR2 SVGEGT. CDR3 bases: TGTGCCAGCAGCCCGGGACAGGGCCGTGAGGGTAACAATGAGCAGTTCTTC. Translation gives CASSPGQGREGNNEQFF.

The V gene is TRBV15, the J gene TRBJ2-1, with 10 bases identical to TRBD2. Trimming removed 7 bases from V and 9 bases from J; junction bases left unmatched: 15. The CDR3 extends over 16 amino acids. Germline V gives CDR1 LNHNV, CDR2 YYDKDF (reference sequence). The CDR3, as DNA: TGTGCCACCAAAAATCGAGGTGGACTAGCGGTGACTGAGCAGTTCTTC. Its protein is CATKNRGGLAVTEQFF.

The chain carries TRBV18 and TRBJ1-2, with 7 bases that match TRBD1. CDR1 is KGHSH and CDR2 is LQKENI in the germline V gene. The CDR3 loop spans 13 amino acids. Germline trimming cut 6 bases from V and 6 bases from J; bases unmatched to any gene: 7. CDR3 DNA sequence: TGTGCCAGCTCGCCTCAGGGGGTTAATGGCTACACCTTC. Its translation: CASSPQGVNGYTF.

The chain carries TRBV6-5 and TRBJ1-4, with D possibly TRBD1 on 5 matching bases. V was pared by 5 bases and J by 9 bases, with 13 bases between. The CDR3 length is 13 residues. Germline V lookup: CDR1 MNHEY, CDR2 SVGAGI. This CDR3 is CASSKQETKKLFF. For the CDR3, the DNA is TGTGCCAGCAGTAAACAGGAGACGAAAAAACTGTTTTTT.

The CDR3 coding sequence is TGTGCCAGCAGCTCCACAGGACGGCTAAAGAGAGGAGCTTTCTTT. Amino acids: CASSSTGRLKRGAFF. The V gene is TRBV27, the J gene TRBJ1-1, with D possibly being TRBD1 (5 bases). V gave up 6 bases and J gave up 10 bases, with 24 bases separating them. This CDR3 is 15 amino acids long. Germline V gene sequence: CDR1 MNHEY, CDR2 SMNVEV (reference sequence).

The chain joins TRBV3-1 (or the pseudogene TRBV3-2) to TRBJ1-2, with D hard to call. The CDR3 is 12 amino acids. Per the germline V gene, CDR1 is LGHDT and CDR2 is YNNKEL (reference sequence). The V gene lost 6 bases and the J gene lost 0 bases, with 5 bases spanning the gap. The CDR3 reads CASSISNYGYTF. The CDR3 coding sequence is TGTGCCAGCAGTATTTCTAACTATGGCTACACCTTC.

The CDR3 reads CAISGDVSFGYTF. The DNA of the CDR3 is TGTGCCATCAGTGGTGATGTGAGTTTTGGCTACACCTTC. This chain links TRBV10-3 with TRBJ1-2; no firm D call. The CDR3 spans 13 residues. Trimming took 4 bases from V and 7 from J, leaving 13 bases between them. CDR1 is ENHRY, CDR2 SYGVKD, per germline.

The chain couples TRBV30 to TRBJ2-7, with a weak D call TRBD2 (6 bases). With 0 bases removed from V and 4 bases from J, the gap between germline ends came to 7 bases. The CDR3 spans 12 residues. The V gene's germline CDR1 is GTSNPN and CDR2 SVGIG (reference sequence). CDR3 sequence (DNA): TGTGCCTGGAGTGTCGGGGGATACGAGCAGTACTTC. Its protein is CAWSVGGYEQYF.

This chain links TRBV7-8 with TRBJ2-5; the D is unclear. Germline CDR1 SGHVS, CDR2 FQNEAQ. The CDR3 has 13 residues. V was cut by 1 base and J by 5 bases, with 8 bases left in between. The chain's CDR3 is CASSLGGWETQYF. In DNA, the CDR3 is TGTGCCAGCAGCTTAGGGGGTTGGGAGACCCAGTACTTC. Supplemented by reference TRBV7-8 and TRBJ2-5, the full variable domain reads GAGVSQSPRYKVAKRGQDVALRCDPISGHVSLFWYQQALGQGPEFLTYFQNEAQLDKSGLPSDRFFAERPEGSVSTLKIQRTQQEDSAVYLCASSLGGWETQYFGPGTRLLVL.

This CDR3 reads CATSLSGANVLTF. DNA of the CDR3: TGTGCCACCAGCCTATCTGGGGCCAACGTCCTGACTTTC. V is TRBV15 and J is TRBJ2-6; no clear D. The CDR3 runs 13 residues. Looked up from germline, CDR1 is LNHNV and CDR2 is YYDKDF (reference sequence). With 5 bases removed from V and 1 base from J, the gap between germline ends came to 3 bases.

The chain links TRBV11-2 to TRBJ2-7; D is perhaps TRBD1 (6 bases). Looked up from germline, CDR1 is SGHAT and CDR2 is FQNNGV. The CDR3 covers 13 residues. V was cut by 4 bases and J by 3 bases, with 10 bases left in between. CDR3: CASSSPGVYEQYF. CDR3 sequence (DNA): TGTGCCAGCAGCTCTCCAGGGGTCTACGAGCAGTACTTC.

V usage is TRBV5-1 and J usage is TRBJ2-7, with D unresolved. The CDR3 sequence is 13 residues long. Trimming removed 5 bases from V and 3 bases from J, with 12 bases in between. Germline CDR1 is SGHRS and CDR2 is YFSETQ. The CDR3 region is CASRKDAYYEQYF. Written as DNA, the CDR3 is TGCGCCAGCAGGAAGGACGCATACTACGAGCAGTACTTC.

This chain connects TRBV6-6 to TRBJ1-1; D gene uncertain. Per germline, CDR1 MNHNY and CDR2 SVGAGI (reference sequence). The CDR3 is 10 amino acids. V lost 1 base, J lost 9 bases, and 3 bases lay in between. The DNA for the CDR3 is TGTGCCAGCAGTTACTTGAAAGCTTTCTTT. Protein: CASSYLKAFF.

This clone is a singleton in its sample. The V gene is TRBV29-1, the J gene TRBJ1-2; D remains unclear. The V end lost 3 bases, the J end lost 7 bases, and 15 bases lay between the germline ends. The germline V gene has CDR1 SQVTM and CDR2 ANQGSEA. This CDR3 comprises 13 residues. The DNA of the CDR3 is TGCAGCGTTGATTGGTCGGAGGGTCTTGGCTACACCTTC. Protein sequence: CSVDWSEGLGYTF.

The rearrangement links TRBV7-9 to TRBJ1-6, with D possibly matching TRBD1 (5 bases). Between the trimmed V and J ends, which lost 3 bases and 0 bases, there was a span of 9 bases. CDR3 length equals 16 residues. Germline-derived CDR1 and CDR2 are SEHNR and FQNEAQ (reference sequence). The CDR3 DNA follows: TGTGCCAGCAGCTTGGGGGTCAGCTCCTATAATTCACCCCTCCACTTT. It translates to CASSLGVSSYNSPLHF.

A word on this clone: The same CDR3 also results from other DNA sequences found in this sample. The chain's CDR3 is CASSSRTDTQYF. CDR3 DNA sequence: TGTGCCAGCAGCTCCCGCACAGATACGCAGTATTTT. The chain recombines TRBV11-3 with TRBJ2-3; D remains unclear. V was trimmed by 4 bases and J by 1 base, leaving 3 bases between them. The germline gives CDR1 SGHNT, CDR2 YENEEA. This CDR3 is 12 amino acids long.

The chain carries TRBV4-1 and TRBJ2-3; no clear D. Germline CDR1 is MGHRA and CDR2 is YSYEKL. The CDR3 sequence is 12 residues long. The V gene lost 2 bases and the J gene lost 7 bases, with 7 bases spanning the gap. CDR3 DNA sequence: TGCGCCAGCAGCCAACACTTTAATACGCAGTATTTT. This sequence encodes CASSQHFNTQYF.

The chain joins TRBV19 to TRBJ2-3; D is possibly TRBD1 (5 bases). Trimming removed 5 bases from V and 1 base from J, with 10 bases in between. The CDR3 sequence is 14 residues long. Germline CDR1 LNHDA, CDR2 SQIVND (reference sequence). The CDR3, as DNA: TGTGCCAGTAGTTGGGGCTCAGGCACAGATACGCAGTATTTT. This sequence encodes CASSWGSGTDTQYF.

The chain carries TRBV28 and TRBJ1-2, with D tentatively TRBD1 (5 bases). The length of the CDR3 is 14 residues. V was pared by 6 bases and J by 2 bases, with 13 bases between. CDR1 and CDR2 from the germline V gene are MDHEN and SYDVKM. In DNA, the CDR3 is TGTGCCAGCAGGCATACAGGTCCCAACTATGGCTACACCTTC. It encodes CASRHTGPNYGYTF.

The genes are TRBV29-1 and TRBJ2-2; TRBD2 aligns across 8 bases. Per the germline V gene, CDR1 is SQVTM and CDR2 is ANQGSEA. The CDR3 is 13 residues long. This chain's CDR3 is CSVGGALDGELFF. CDR3 DNA: TGCAGTGTCGGGGGGGCGCTGGACGGGGAGCTGTTTTTT.

V gene TRBV6-5 combines with J gene TRBJ2-2, with D possibly being TRBD1 or TRBD2 (5 bases each). V lost 6 bases and J lost 8, with 7 bases in between. There are 11 residues in the CDR3. Germline CDR1 MNHEY, CDR2 SVGAGI. The CDR3 region has the DNA TGTGCCAGCAGCTGGGGGGGGGAGCTGTTTTTT. This gives the protein CASSWGGELFF.